The 21 T cell receptor beta chains presented below share a single source sample, sequenced in a study of beta chain features in type 1 diabetes. Notes on the study in general: The study found moderately but significantly shorter TCRB CDR3s in all four CD4+ subsets of Type 1 diabetes patients.

No antigen is known for these receptors. Expressed TCRB transcripts got sequenced, as all isolated RNA was reverse transcribed. Sequenced by immunoSEQ multiplex PCR; TCRdb stores in-frame clones only, minus some. The table shows some 700,000 clones, with under 15% occurring only once. The specimen was naive CD4+ T cells from blood. Receptors were obtained from a man younger than 35 with type 1 diabetes.

This clone was seen a handful of times. This chain uses TRBV19 with TRBJ1-1; D call uncertain. CDR1 is LNHDA, CDR2 SQIVND, per germline (reference sequence). V was trimmed by 2 bases and J by 4 bases, leaving 8 bases between them. This CDR3 is 13 amino acids long. Here the CDR3 reads CASSIQDPTEAFF. As DNA, the CDR3 is TGTGCCAGTAGTATACAGGACCCCACTGAAGCTTTCTTT. The entire variable domain, with the rest obtained from reference TRBV19 and TRBJ1-1, is as follows: DGGITQSPKYLFRKEGQNVTLSCEQNLNHDAMYWYRQDPGQGLRLIYYSQIVNDFQKGDIAEGYSVSREKKESFPLTVTSAQKNPTAFYLCASSIQDPTEAFFGQGTRLTVV.

This clone was seen more than once but under ten times. V gene TRBV7-2 combines with J gene TRBJ2-7; 9 nucleotides align to TRBD1. Germline V lookup: CDR1 SGHTA, CDR2 FQGNSA. With V trimmed by 5 bases and J by 6 bases, 5 bases remained unmatched. The CDR3 sequence is 13 residues long. The CDR3 loop reads CASSPGQGTEQYF. The CDR3 DNA is TGTGCCAGCAGCCCGGGACAGGGTACCGAGCAGTACTTC.

This clone was seen only a few times. Within the sample, other DNA sequences also encode this same CDR3. The chain joins TRBV5-1 to TRBJ2-2; D is unclear. Looked up from germline, CDR1 is SGHRS and CDR2 is YFSETQ. The CDR3 sequence is 13 residues long. Deletions cut 4 bases from V and 2 bases from J, with 6 bases between. The DNA of the CDR3 is TGCGCCAGCAGCGGGGATAACACCGGGGAGCTGTTTTTT. Translating gives CASSGDNTGELFF.

This chain connects TRBV27 to TRBJ2-5; 10 bases are a match to TRBD2. Germline CDR1 reads MNHEY; CDR2 reads SMNVEV (reference sequence). The CDR3 length is 17 residues. Unmatched junction bases numbered 12, after V lost 4 bases and J lost 4 bases. The CDR3 loop reads CASSSFLAGAWAETQYF. The CDR3 DNA follows: TGTGCCAGCAGTTCCTTCCTAGCGGGGGCATGGGCAGAGACCCAGTACTTC.

The V call is TRBV25-1, the J call TRBJ1-1; 9 positions match TRBD1. CDR3 length: 16 residues. Germline V gene data show CDR1 as MGHDK and CDR2 as SYGVNS. V shed 2 bases and J 4 bases; nucleotides not matched to a gene: 8. This CDR3 is CASSEPGQGLGTEAFF. Written as DNA, the CDR3 is TGTGCCAGCAGTGAACCGGGACAGGGTCTAGGCACTGAAGCTTTCTTT.

This clone was counted between two and nine times. The chain couples TRBV30 to TRBJ2-6; no firm D call. CDR3 length: 17 residues. Germline-derived CDR1 and CDR2 are GTSNPN and SVGIG (reference sequence). CDR3 protein: CDSPSWDPRSGANVLTF. DNA for the CDR3: TGTGACTCCCCGAGTTGGGATCCCCGCTCTGGGGCCAACGTCCTGACTTTC.

This clone was seen a handful of times. The chain joins TRBV28 to TRBJ2-2, with D possibly matching TRBD2 (5 bases). The CDR3 consists of 11 residues. Germline assignment: CDR1 MDHEN and CDR2 SYDVKM. Trimming removed 11 bases at V and 7 bases at J, with 11 bases between. The CDR3 bases are TGTGCCTGCGGTGGGAGCGGGGAGCTGTTTTTT. It translates to CACGGSGELFF. Complete variable domain (other parts from reference TRBV28 and TRBJ2-2): DVKVTQSSRYLVKRTGEKVFLECVQDMDHENMFWYRQDPGLGLRLIYFSYDVKMKEKGDIPEGYSVSREKKERFSLILESASTNQTSMYLCACGGSGELFFGEGSRLTVL.

The CDR3 DNA reads TGTGCCAGCAGCAGGGGACTTCGGAGAGCCAAAAACATTCAGTACTTC. Translating it yields CASSRGLRRAKNIQYF. V gene TRBV21-1 combines with J gene TRBJ2-4; TRBD2 reflects the table's D call only, with no check against the DNA. TRBV21-1 counts as a pseudogene. The CDR3 extends over 16 amino acids.

The table lists this clone with a few counts. The J gene is TRBJ1-4, the V gene TRBV18; D is uncertain. Germline V gene data show CDR1 as KGHSH and CDR2 as LQKENI. The CDR3 runs to 15 residues. Trimming cost V 3 bases and J 6 bases, with 14 bases left between them. The chain's CDR3 is CASSPAGVLDEKLFF. For the CDR3, the DNA is TGTGCCAGCTCACCCGCTGGAGTGCTCGATGAAAAACTGTTTTTT.

The V gene is TRBV5-1, the J gene TRBJ2-1; D remains ambiguous. Trimming removed 3 bases at V and 0 bases at J, with 13 bases between. From germline, CDR1 is SGHRS and CDR2 YFSETQ. CDR3 length: 16 residues. CDR3 residues: CASSSGRVPSYNEQFF. CDR3 DNA sequence: TGCGCCAGCAGCTCCGGTCGGGTACCCTCCTACAATGAGCAGTTCTTC.

The gene calls are TRBV23-1 and TRBJ1-6, with 8 bases lining up with TRBD1. TRBV23-1 qualifies as an ORF whose function is uncertain. This CDR3 has 17 residues. J gave up 2 bases and V 1 base, and 4 bases lay outside the gene matches. CDR3: CASSQYRTGPYNSPLHF. The CDR3 nucleotides read TGCGCCAGCAGTCAATACCGGACAGGGCCCTATAATTCACCCCTCCACTTT.

The chain has TRBV28 and TRBJ2-7; D not resolved. The CDR3 consists of 15 residues. The V gene's germline CDR1 is MDHEN and CDR2 SYDVKM. The V gene lost 6 bases and the J gene lost 5 bases, with 20 bases spanning the gap. CDR3 sequence: CASSPAPNSAHEQYF. The DNA for the CDR3 is TGTGCCAGCAGCCCAGCCCCGAACAGCGCGCACGAGCAGTACTTC.

Only a few counts were recorded for this clone. CDR3 nucleotides: TGTGCCAGCAGCTTATTCTCTGGGGCCAACGTCCTGACTTTC. Its translation: CASSLFSGANVLTF. The V gene is TRBV7-9, the J gene TRBJ2-6; D gene ambiguous. The CDR3 sequence is 14 residues long. V was trimmed by 2 bases and J by 0 bases, leaving 2 bases between them. Germline CDR1 is SEHNR and CDR2 is FQNEAQ (reference sequence). Filled out from reference TRBV7-9 and TRBJ2-6, the complete variable domain reads DTGVSQNPRHKITKRGQNVTFRCDPISEHNRLYWYRQTLGQGPEFLTYFQNEAQLEKSRLLSDRFSAERPKGSFSTLEIQRTEQGDSAMYLCASSLFSGANVLTFGAGSRLTVL.

This clone appeared a few times. Other DNA sequences in this sample translate to the same CDR3. The V call is TRBV29-1, the J call TRBJ2-2; 8 nucleotides align to TRBD2. After removal of 7 bases from V and 4 bases from J, the junction contained 8 bases not matched to a gene. CDR1 is SQVTM and CDR2 is ANQGSEA in the germline V gene. The CDR3 sequence is 14 residues long. The CDR3 region is CSGQRGGPTGELFF. DNA of the CDR3: TGCAGCGGCCAACGGGGGGGTCCCACCGGGGAGCTGTTTTTT.

Only a few counts were recorded for this clone. The chain couples TRBV7-2 to TRBJ1-2, with 7 bases that match TRBD1. Unmatched junction bases numbered 6, after V lost 8 bases and J lost 3 bases. CDR1 is SGHTA, CDR2 FQGNSA, per germline. This CDR3 has 13 residues. Here the CDR3 DNA reads TGTGCCAGCGAATTAGGGGGCTACTATGGCTACACCTTC. This gives the protein CASELGGYYGYTF. The complete variable domain, with remaining parts taken from reference TRBV7-2 and TRBJ1-2, reads GAGVSQSPSNKVTEKGKDVELRCDPISGHTALYWYRQSLGQGLEFLIYFQGNSAPDKSGLPSDRFSAERTGGSVSTLTIQRTQQEDSAVYLCASELGGYYGYTFGSGTRLTVV.

The chain has TRBV5-4 and TRBJ2-2, with TRBD1 as a possible D gene (5 bases). The CDR3 runs 15 residues. The germline gives CDR1 SGHNT, CDR2 YYREEE (reference sequence). Trimming removed 0 bases at V and 5 bases at J, with 11 bases between. CDR3 loop: CASSLGDRATGELFF. The CDR3 DNA is TGTGCCAGCAGCTTGGGAGACAGAGCTACCGGGGAGCTGTTTTTT.

This clone came up a few times. J is TRBJ2-5 and V is TRBV20-1, with a weak D call TRBD2 (5 bases). CDR1 and CDR2 from the germline V gene are DFQATT and SNEGSKA (reference sequence). V lost 5 bases, J lost 12 bases, and 16 bases lay in between. This CDR3 has 11 amino acids. CDR3 in DNA: TGCAGTGCTTTAGTATTCGGGGTGGAGTACTTC. Its translation is CSALVFGVEYF.

This clone has more than one count but fewer than ten. The chain employs TRBV20-1 and TRBJ1-2; D call uncertain. Per germline, CDR1 DFQATT and CDR2 SNEGSKA (reference sequence). Deletions cut 3 bases from V and 5 bases from J, with 7 bases between. The CDR3 is 11 residues long. This CDR3 reads CSASGKYGYTF. CDR3 coding DNA: TGCAGTGCTAGTGGGAAATATGGCTACACCTTC.

The chain joins TRBV6-5 to TRBJ1-1; D remains ambiguous. This CDR3 has 14 residues. V was clipped by 4 bases and J by 0 bases, with 9 bases between them. The V gene's germline CDR1 is MNHEY and CDR2 SVGAGI. DNA of the CDR3: TGTGCCAGCAGTTTAGACACCTTGAACACTGAAGCTTTCTTT. It codes for CASSLDTLNTEAFF.

There are a few counts of this clone. At one of its ends the junction is not consistent with the germline gene, which may arise from a read error. The chain recombines TRBV7-7 with TRBJ2-5; D remains unclear. The CDR3 length is 12 residues. The germline CDR1 and CDR2 sequences are SSHAT and FNYEAQ (reference sequence). In DNA form, the CDR3 reads TGTGCCAGCAGCCCCTCAAGAGAGTCCCAGTACTTC. Translating it yields CASSPSRESQYF. The variable domain in full, completed from reference TRBV7-7 and TRBJ2-5, reads GAGVSQSPRYKVTKRGQDVTLRCDPISSHATLYWYQQALGQGPEFLTYFNYEAQPDKSGLPSDRFSAERPEGSISTLTIQRTEQRDSAMYRCASSPSRESQYFGPGTRLLVL.

V is TRBV28 and J is TRBJ2-7; 11 bases fit TRBD1. This CDR3 region has 15 residues. The V and J ends lost 7 bases and 6 bases, in that order; junction bases with no gene match: 11. CDR1 is MDHEN, CDR2 SYDVKM, per germline. The CDR3 sequence: CASTRSGTGGSEQYF. In DNA, the CDR3 is TGTGCCAGCACCCGATCCGGGACAGGGGGTTCCGAGCAGTACTTC.